These 31 T cell receptor beta chains came from one sample sequenced in a study of OX40 agonist ivuxolimab in advanced cancers. Libraries were prepared by immunoSEQ multiplex PCR; TCRdb keeps only in-frame clonotypes and omits some of them. The table has 60,000 or so clones, about 82% seen once. The specimen was CD4+ or CD8+ T cells sorted from blood, collected in a trial of the OX40 agonist ivuxolimab. The receptors were gathered from an adult with an advanced solid tumor such as melanoma, head and neck, liver or kidney cancer.

The V and J genes are TRBV5-8 and TRBJ1-6, with D perhaps matching TRBD1 (6 bases). The CDR3 totals 17 residues. Germline CDR1 SGHTS, CDR2 YDEGEE. V lost 6 bases and J lost 3, with 19 bases in between. The CDR3 DNA reads TGTGCCAGCACCCTCACTGGCGGGGGCTTCTATAATTCACCCCTCCACTTT. It is translated as CASTLTGGGFYNSPLHF.

The CDR3 DNA reads as TGTGCCAGCAGCCGTACGACAGAAAACTATGGCTACACCTTC. It codes for CASSRTTENYGYTF. The chain links TRBV5-4 to TRBJ1-2, with D tentatively TRBD1 (5 bases). Germline values: CDR1 SGHNT, CDR2 YYREEE (reference sequence). This CDR3 has 14 amino acids. V lost 4 bases to trimming and J lost 2 bases, with 12 bases between them.

The chain recombines TRBV9 with TRBJ2-7; 11 bases agree with TRBD1. The CDR3 spans 15 residues. V shed 4 bases, J shed 3 bases, and the junction held 6 bases outside the gene matches. Germline V gene sequence: CDR1 SGDLS, CDR2 YYNGEE. CDR3 DNA: TGTGCCAGCAGCTCCACCGGGACAGGGGGCTACGAGCAGTACTTC. Residues: CASSSTGTGGYEQYF.

This chain joins TRBV27 and TRBJ2-3; perhaps TRBD2 as D (6 bases). The CDR3 length is 16 residues. From germline, CDR1 is MNHEY and CDR2 SMNVEV (reference sequence). Trimming took off 2 bases at V and 0 bases at J, with 12 bases between the two ends. In DNA form, the CDR3 reads TGTGCCAGCAGTTTAGGTACTAGCACAAGCACAGATACGCAGTATTTT. Amino acids: CASSLGTSTSTDTQYF.

The V and J genes are TRBV28 and TRBJ2-3; 7 positions match TRBD2. Trimming at V came to 7 bases and at J to 10 bases, leaving 5 bases not matched to a gene. CDR1 and CDR2 (germline): MDHEN, SYDVKM. CDR3 size: 11 residues. The CDR3 DNA reads TGTGCCAGCACAAGGGGAGGGGCGCAGTATTTT. Translating it yields CASTRGGAQYF.

This chain uses TRBV7-9 with TRBJ2-2; D might be TRBD1 (5 bases). CDR1 and CDR2 from the germline V gene are SEHNR and FQNEAQ (reference sequence). This CDR3 contains 16 residues. V was trimmed by 1 base and J by 0 bases, leaving 9 bases between them. The CDR3 sequence is CASSLEGAANTGELFF. Written as DNA, the CDR3 is TGTGCCAGCAGCTTAGAAGGGGCAGCGAACACCGGGGAGCTGTTTTTT.

This clone appeared a single time. The chain is built from TRBV5-5 and TRBJ1-2; D remains unclear. This CDR3 is built from 15 residues. V lost 0 bases and J 4 bases, leaving 13 bases between the germline ends. CDR1 and CDR2 from the germline V gene are SGHKS and YYEKEE (reference sequence). In DNA, the CDR3 is TGTGCCAGCAGCTTGGAAGCCTGGGTATCCTATGGCTACACCTTC. It yields the protein CASSLEAWVSYGYTF.

The chain links TRBV5-1 to TRBJ1-1, with TRBD1 as a possible D gene (5 bases). V lost 0 bases to trimming and J lost 3 bases, with 9 bases between them. The CDR3 consists of 14 residues. Germline values: CDR1 SGHRS, CDR2 YFSETQ. The CDR3 reads CASSLVGADTEAFF. CDR3 sequence (DNA): TGCGCCAGCAGCTTGGTCGGGGCGGACACTGAAGCTTTCTTT.

V usage is TRBV7-9 and J usage is TRBJ1-3; D unclear. The germline V gene has CDR1 SEHNR and CDR2 FQNEAQ (reference sequence). V dropped 2 bases and J dropped 3 bases, with 14 bases sitting between them. This CDR3 spans 16 amino acids. CDR3 sequence reads: CASSLRGKSDGNTIYF. The CDR3 coding sequence is TGTGCCAGCAGCTTACGGGGAAAGTCGGATGGAAACACCATATATTTT. Full variable domain (rest looked up from reference TRBV7-9 and TRBJ1-3): DTGVSQNPRHKITKRGQNVTFRCDPISEHNRLYWYRQTLGQGPEFLTYFQNEAQLEKSRLLSDRFSAERPKGSFSTLEIQRTEQGDSAMYLCASSLRGKSDGNTIYFGEGSWLTVV.

The gene calls are TRBV11-2 and TRBJ1-4; D is perhaps TRBD1 (5 bases). Deletions cut 2 bases from V and 13 bases from J, with 14 bases between. CDR1 SGHAT and CDR2 FQNNGV come from the germline V gene. The CDR3 totals 13 residues. CDR3 DNA: TGTGCCAGCAGCTTAAATCCGGACAATCTACTGTTTTTT. Translated: CASSLNPDNLLFF. The variable domain in full, completed from reference TRBV11-2 and TRBJ1-4, reads EAGVAQSPRYKIIEKRQSVAFWCNPISGHATLYWYQQILGQGPKLLIQFQNNGVVDDSQLPKDRFSAERLKGVDSTLKIQPAKLEDSAVYLCASSLNPDNLLFFGSGTQLSVL.

The table lists this clone with a count of one. This chain joins TRBV5-6 and TRBJ1-4; D might be TRBD1 (5 bases). Trimming pared 4 bases from V and 8 bases from J, leaving 18 bases between. CDR3 length equals 15 residues. Germline V gives CDR1 SGHDT, CDR2 YYEEEE. CDR3 sequence (DNA): TGTGCCAGCAGCCTGGGGGTAGGGTCGAGGGAAAAACTGTTTTTT. It encodes CASSLGVGSREKLFF.

The V call is TRBV10-3, the J call TRBJ2-7; tentative D call: TRBD1 (7 bases). The V end lost 4 bases, the J end lost 4 bases, and 11 bases lay between the germline ends. Per germline, CDR1 ENHRY and CDR2 SYGVKD. The CDR3 has 13 residues. The CDR3 DNA is TGTGCCATCAGTGGACAGGGAGGATACGAGCAGTACTTC. Its protein product is CAISGQGGYEQYF.

V gene TRBV5-1 combines with J gene TRBJ2-5; TRBD1 matches 10 bases. The CDR3 length is 14 residues. Per the germline V gene, CDR1 is SGHRS and CDR2 is YFSETQ. Losses at the gene ends were 4 bases for V and 5 bases for J; bases not matched to a gene: 5. CDR3 protein: CASSLGQGYETQYF. The DNA of the CDR3 is TGCGCCAGCAGCCTGGGACAGGGGTATGAGACCCAGTACTTC.

This clone turned up a few times. The chain links TRBV5-4 to TRBJ1-1; possible D gene TRBD1, 5 bases. Deletions cut 0 bases from V and 2 bases from J, with 14 bases between. The CDR3 loop spans 16 amino acids. Germline V gives CDR1 SGHNT, CDR2 YYREEE (reference sequence). DNA of the CDR3: TGTGCCAGCAGCTTGGCAGGGCAGCAACAAAACACTGAAGCTTTCTTT. Its protein product is CASSLAGQQQNTEAFF.

The chain carries TRBV5-4 and TRBJ1-2; 8 nucleotides match TRBD1. The germline CDR1 and CDR2 sequences are SGHNT and YYREEE (reference sequence). J lost 7 bases, V lost 0 bases, and 11 bases had no gene match. The CDR3 covers 16 residues. In DNA form, the CDR3 reads TGTGCCAGCAGCTTGGGAGCCCGGACAGGGTCGGGTGGCTACACCTTC. It translates to CASSLGARTGSGGYTF.

The chain joins TRBV7-2 to TRBJ1-1; 12 bases map to TRBD1. Germline V gene data show CDR1 as SGHTA and CDR2 as FQGNSA. V lost 1 base and J lost 6; bases outside the gene matches: 3. The CDR3 spans 15 residues. The CDR3 is CASSLVGTGGPEAFF. CDR3 sequence (DNA): TGTGCCAGCAGCTTAGTCGGGACAGGGGGCCCTGAAGCTTTCTTT.

The chain employs TRBV4-1 and TRBJ2-1, with 12 bases lining up with TRBD2. Germline-derived CDR1 and CDR2 are MGHRA and YSYEKL. The CDR3 extends over 16 amino acids. Unmatched junction bases numbered 8, after V lost 4 bases and J lost 7 bases. CDR3: CASSPRTSGELNEQFF. The CDR3 DNA reads TGCGCCAGCAGCCCCAGGACTAGCGGGGAGTTGAATGAGCAGTTCTTC.

The chain links TRBV7-2 to TRBJ1-1; the match to TRBD1 covers 8 bases. V shed 5 bases, J shed 2 bases, and the junction held 4 bases outside the gene matches. The germline gives CDR1 SGHTA, CDR2 FQGNSA. The CDR3 has 14 residues. In nucleotides, the CDR3 is TGTGCCAGCAGCCCCCAGGGGGCTAACACTGAAGCTTTCTTT. It yields the protein CASSPQGANTEAFF.

The chain recombines TRBV29-1 with TRBJ2-3; 10 bases line up with TRBD2. Per germline, CDR1 SQVTM and CDR2 ANQGSEA. The CDR3 consists of 15 residues. J gave up 5 bases and V 3 bases, and 8 bases lay outside the gene matches. The CDR3 DNA is TGCAGCGTTGAGGACAGCGGGGGGGCCGGAGATACGCAGTATTTT. Encoded protein: CSVEDSGGAGDTQYF.

This clone has only a few counts. The V gene is TRBV7-2, the J gene TRBJ1-3, with a weak D call TRBD1 (5 bases). The CDR3 runs to 16 residues. CDR1 is SGHTA and CDR2 is FQGNSA in the germline V gene. Trimming pared 3 bases from V and 0 bases from J, leaving 12 bases between. The CDR3 coding sequence is TGTGCCAGCAGCTTGAAGGGAAGGGGCTCTGGAAACACCATATATTTT. Its translation is CASSLKGRGSGNTIYF. The variable domain in full, with the rest retrieved from reference TRBV7-2 and TRBJ1-3, is GAGVSQSPSNKVTEKGKDVELRCDPISGHTALYWYRQSLGQGLEFLIYFQGNSAPDKSGLPSDRFSAERTGGSVSTLTIQRTQQEDSAVYLCASSLKGRGSGNTIYFGEGSWLTVV.

The rearrangement links TRBV27 to TRBJ2-3, with D perhaps TRBD2 (7 bases). V dropped 2 bases and J dropped 5 bases, with 17 bases sitting between them. This CDR3 region has 16 residues. CDR1 MNHEY and CDR2 SMNVEV come from the germline V gene (reference sequence). Here the CDR3 reads CASSLRGAFEIDTQYF. CDR3 in DNA: TGTGCCAGCAGTTTACGGGGGGCCTTTGAGATAGATACGCAGTATTTT.

The CDR3: CASSPATGVNYGYTF. The CDR3 region has the DNA TGTGCCAGCAGTCCGGCGACAGGTGTGAACTATGGCTACACCTTC. J is TRBJ1-2 and V is TRBV28; possible D gene TRBD1, 6 bases. Looked up from germline, CDR1 is MDHEN and CDR2 is SYDVKM. Trimming stripped 5 bases from V and 2 bases from J, with 15 bases between. CDR3 length: 15 residues.

The gene calls are TRBV10-3 and TRBJ2-7; TRBD2 aligns across 8 bases. The CDR3 sequence is 15 residues long. After removal of 3 bases from V and 4 bases from J, the junction contained 8 bases not matched to a gene. Germline lookup yields CDR1 ENHRY and CDR2 SYGVKD. CDR3 sequence reads: CAISDLDSGGYEQYF. The CDR3, as DNA: TGTGCCATCAGTGACTTGGACAGCGGGGGTTACGAGCAGTACTTC.

This clone was seen only once. The chain employs TRBV6-5 and TRBJ1-1; TRBD1 might be the D (5 bases). The V end lost 2 bases, the J end lost 2 bases, and 9 bases lay between the germline ends. The CDR3 is made up of 14 amino acids. Germline values: CDR1 MNHEY, CDR2 SVGAGI. CDR3 protein: CASSYGGGNTEAFF. The CDR3 DNA reads as TGTGCCAGCAGTTACGGGGGGGGAAACACTGAAGCTTTCTTT.

The genes are TRBV6-5 and TRBJ1-6; D is uncertain. The CDR3 is made up of 15 amino acids. Germline CDR1 and CDR2: MNHEY and SVGAGI. V was trimmed by 7 bases and J by 7 bases, leaving 17 bases between them. DNA of the CDR3: TGTGCCAGCAAACCTGGAAGGTCCCTGAATTCACCCCTCCACTTT. Protein product: CASKPGRSLNSPLHF.

The chain recombines TRBV6-1 with TRBJ2-3; D may be TRBD1 or TRBD2 (5 bases each). This CDR3 region has 15 residues. V dropped 2 bases and J dropped 5 bases, with 14 bases sitting between them. Germline V lookup: CDR1 MNHNS, CDR2 SASEGT. In DNA, the CDR3 is TGTGCCAGCAGTGAATCCGCCAGGGCGGGAGATACGCAGTATTTT. Its protein is CASSESARAGDTQYF.

The rearrangement links TRBV10-2 to TRBJ1-4; maybe TRBD1 (6 bases). V was pared by 4 bases and J by 3 bases, with 9 bases between. CDR3 length: 14 residues. Germline V gene sequence: CDR1 WSHSY, CDR2 SAAADI. The CDR3 protein is CASSVQGPNEKLFF. CDR3 nucleotides: TGCGCCAGCAGTGTACAGGGCCCTAATGAAAAACTGTTTTTT.

The chain uses TRBV5-4 and TRBJ2-7; 11 bases map to TRBD2. With 3 bases clipped from V and 2 bases from J, the junction kept 4 bases outside the gene matches. Germline V lookup: CDR1 SGHNT, CDR2 YYREEE (reference sequence). CDR3 size: 15 residues. CDR3: CASSSGTSGPYEQYF. The CDR3 DNA follows: TGTGCCAGCAGCTCCGGGACTAGCGGACCCTACGAGCAGTACTTC.

This chain links TRBV2 with TRBJ1-4; D may be TRBD1 (5 bases). Germline V gene sequence: CDR1 SNHLY, CDR2 FYNNEI. This CDR3 has 15 residues. V gave up 4 bases and J gave up 5 bases, with 14 bases separating them. The CDR3 reads CASSARGSGNEKLFF. CDR3 DNA sequence: TGTGCCAGCAGTGCTCGGGGCAGTGGGAATGAAAAACTGTTTTTT. The full variable domain, its missing parts supplied by reference TRBV2 and TRBJ1-4, is EPEVTQTPSHQVTQMGQEVILRCVPISNHLYFYWYRQILGQKVEFLVSFYNNEISEKSEIFDDQFSVERPDGSNFTLKIRSTKLEDSAMYFCASSARGSGNEKLFFGSGTQLSVL.

The gene calls are TRBV7-2 and TRBJ2-5; TRBD2 is a possible D gene (6 bases). The CDR3 totals 15 residues. The germline V gene encodes CDR1 SGHTA and CDR2 FQGNSA. V gave up 1 base and J gave up 11 bases, with 20 bases separating them. CDR3 DNA: TGTGCCAGCAGCTTAGGTGCAGACGTGGGGCGGGGACAGTACTTC. As protein: CASSLGADVGRGQYF.

The chain carries TRBV11-1 and TRBJ2-2; TRBD2 might be the D (5 bases). The CDR3 is 15 residues long. Trimming pared 3 bases from V and 4 bases from J, leaving 12 bases between. Germline values: CDR1 SGHAT, CDR2 FQDESV (reference sequence). As DNA, the CDR3 is TGTGCCAGCAGCTTCGAGGGAATCGGCACCGGGGAGCTGTTTTTT. Translation gives CASSFEGIGTGELFF.